This T cell receptor beta chain was identified in a study of blood T cell repertoires in COVID-19. Study-level background: Samples taken during acute and convalescent COVID-19 were collected in the United States, Italy and Spain.

In the study's own analysis: It was from reference gene primer amplification that nucleated cell counts were estimated. The table came from immunoSEQ multiplex PCR; TCRdb's copy has only in-frame clones and leaves some out. V, J and clone size are taken as reported in that table, and D and trimming were inferred from the DNA itself. The sample yields nearly 350,000 clones, approximately 90% seen once. V shed 2 bases and J 7 bases; nucleotides not matched to a gene: 5. Germline CDR1 and CDR2: MNHNS and SASEGT. The CDR3 runs 17 residues. This clone came up once. The chain has TRBV6-1 and TRBJ2-1, with 16 bases lining up with TRBD2. Sequencing input: peripheral blood. This sequence was found in a woman aged 18-29 years who had recovered from COVID-19. CDR3 in amino acids: CASSETLGLAGGNEQFF. CDR3 nucleotide sequence: TGTGCCAGCAGTGAAACCCTGGGACTAGCGGGAGGGAATGAGCAGTTCTTC.